The 13 T cell receptor beta chains below come from one sample, sequenced in a study of identical twins. TCRdb called the 5' RACE reads again in MiXCR, with one record for every CDR3 protein. The table has fewer than 500,000 distinct CDR3 sequences, approximately 14% seen once. These same records also appear under a second study, on yellow fever vaccine responses in identical twins.

What was sequenced was CD4+ T cells sorted from blood. The origin of the receptors is a woman between 18 and 30 years old in good health.

This chain joins TRBV19 and TRBJ2-2, with 11 bases fitting TRBD2. The CDR3 runs 20 residues. The trim removed 2 bases at V and 6 bases at J, leaving 17 bases unmatched. Germline assignment: CDR1 LNHDA and CDR2 SQIVND (reference sequence). The CDR3 sequence is CASSISGRWSSGRTSGELFF. In DNA form, the CDR3 reads TGTGCCAGTAGTATATCAGGGCGCTGGTCTAGCGGGAGGACCTCCGGGGAGCTGTTTTTT.

This clonotype was picked up a small number of times. CDR3 residues: CASTVAGFTDTQYF. The CDR3 DNA sequence: TGTGCCAGCACCGTAGCAGGCTTTACAGATACGCAGTATTTT. This rearrangement joins TRBV25-1 to TRBJ2-3; no clear D. Per the germline V gene, CDR1 is MGHDK and CDR2 is SYGVNS. The CDR3 sequence is 14 residues long. Trimming cost V 7 bases and J 3 bases, with 14 bases left between them.

This clonotype has just a few counts. V usage is TRBV4-3 and J usage is TRBJ1-2; tentatively, D is TRBD1 (6 bases). Trimming removed 0 bases from V and 5 bases from J, with 16 bases in between. Looked up from germline, CDR1 is LGHNA and CDR2 is YSLEER. The CDR3 sequence is 16 residues long. The CDR3 coding sequence is TGCGCCAGCAGCCAAGATGGTGGAGGGGGAGGGTATGGCTACACCTTC. Translation gives CASSQDGGGGGYGYTF.

The rearrangement joins TRBV6-2 or TRBV6-3 to TRBJ2-7; weak D call: TRBD1 (6 bases). Per germline, CDR1 MNHEY and CDR2 SVGEGT. V lost 2 bases, J lost 1 base, and 15 bases lay in between. This CDR3 is 16 amino acids long. The CDR3: CASSYGGLGGSYEQYF. The CDR3 region has the DNA TGTGCCAGCAGTTACGGGGGCTTAGGGGGATCCTACGAGCAGTACTTC.

This clonotype was recorded a few times. The gene calls are TRBV7-2 and TRBJ1-1; no firm D call. V was cut by 8 bases and J by 0 bases, with 10 bases left in between. The V gene's germline CDR1 is SGHTA and CDR2 FQGNSA. The CDR3 is made up of 13 amino acids. CDR3 sequence (DNA): TGTGCCAGCTATCCAGAGTTGAACACTGAAGCTTTCTTT. This codes for CASYPELNTEAFF.

This chain connects TRBV2 to TRBJ2-5; no firm D call. Germline V gene lookup returns CDR1 SNHLY and CDR2 FYNNEI. The CDR3 is 13 amino acids. V gave up 5 bases and J gave up 4 bases, with 11 bases separating them. CDR3 protein: CASSLEVSETQYF. The CDR3 DNA follows: TGTGCCAGCAGTCTAGAGGTTTCAGAGACCCAGTACTTC.

The rearrangement uses TRBV20-1 and TRBJ2-1; 14 nucleotides match TRBD2. There are 15 residues in the CDR3. The germline V gene encodes CDR1 DFQATT and CDR2 SNEGSKA (reference sequence). Unmatched junction bases numbered 8, after V lost 6 bases and J lost 7 bases. The CDR3 DNA is TGCAGTGCGAGGGGACTAGCGGGAGTCTTGAATGAGCAGTTCTTC. It specifies CSARGLAGVLNEQFF.

This clonotype was seen more than once but under ten times. J is TRBJ2-7 and V is TRBV7-6, with TRBD1 as a possible D gene (5 bases). The germline V gene has CDR1 SGHVS and CDR2 FNYEAQ. V lost 1 base and J lost 0, with 10 bases in between. This CDR3 is built from 15 residues. CDR3 sequence reads: CASSLVQDASYEQYF. The CDR3, as DNA: TGTGCCAGCAGCTTAGTACAGGACGCCTCCTACGAGCAGTACTTC.

The V call is TRBV19, the J call TRBJ2-1; tentative D call: TRBD1 (5 bases). The CDR3 length is 15 residues. Germline V CDR1 and CDR2: LNHDA, SQIVND (reference sequence). Trimming shortened V by 4 bases and J by 0 bases, and 10 bases separated the two germline ends. The CDR3 is CASSTTASSYNEQFF. The CDR3 DNA reads TGTGCCAGTAGTACGACAGCGAGCTCCTACAATGAGCAGTTCTTC.

This clonotype was detected a few times. The chain is built from TRBV4-2 and TRBJ2-1; D gene ambiguous. This CDR3 comprises 13 residues. Deletions cut 4 bases from V and 2 bases from J, with 6 bases between. Per germline, CDR1 LGHNA and CDR2 YNFKEQ. The CDR3 DNA reads TGTGCCAGCAGCCCCGAGGCCTACAATGAGCAGTTCTTC. It translates to CASSPEAYNEQFF.

The chain couples TRBV7-2 to TRBJ1-2, with TRBD1 matching 11 bases. V trimming: 1 base; J trimming: 5 bases; junction bases outside the gene matches: 9. CDR1 and CDR2 (germline): SGHTA, FQGNSA. The CDR3 is 17 amino acids. CDR3 protein: CASSLGSIGTGGYGYTF. As DNA, the CDR3 is TGTGCCAGCAGCTTAGGGTCCATCGGGACAGGGGGGTATGGCTACACCTTC.

This clonotype was picked up a small number of times. The rearrangement uses TRBV28 and TRBJ2-7; TRBD1 agrees at 10 bases. With V trimmed by 5 bases and J by 6 bases, 10 bases remained unmatched. The germline V gene has CDR1 MDHEN and CDR2 SYDVKM. The CDR3 length is 15 residues. Here the CDR3 reads CASSPRRQGASEQYF. DNA for the CDR3: TGTGCCAGCAGTCCCCGGCGACAGGGGGCTTCCGAGCAGTACTTC.

The chain joins TRBV6-5 to TRBJ1-4; 8 bases agree with TRBD1. The V gene end was trimmed by 4 bases and the J gene end by 3 bases; junction bases not matched to a gene: 4. Germline-derived CDR1 and CDR2 are MNHEY and SVGAGI. This CDR3 has 15 amino acids. CDR3: CASSSVQGANEKLFF. CDR3 bases: TGTGCCAGCAGTTCCGTACAGGGGGCTAATGAAAAACTGTTTTTT.